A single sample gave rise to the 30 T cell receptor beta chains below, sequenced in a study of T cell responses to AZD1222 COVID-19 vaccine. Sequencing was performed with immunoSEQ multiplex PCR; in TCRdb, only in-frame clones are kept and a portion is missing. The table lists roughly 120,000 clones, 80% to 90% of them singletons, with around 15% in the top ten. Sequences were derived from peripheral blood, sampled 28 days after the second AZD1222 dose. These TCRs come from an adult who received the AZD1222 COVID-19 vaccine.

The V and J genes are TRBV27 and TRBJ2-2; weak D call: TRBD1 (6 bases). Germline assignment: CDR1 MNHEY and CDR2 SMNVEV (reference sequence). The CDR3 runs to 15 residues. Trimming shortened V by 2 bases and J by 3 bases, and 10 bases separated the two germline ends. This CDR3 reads CASSLLGQYTGELFF. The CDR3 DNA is TGTGCCAGCAGTTTACTTGGACAGTACACCGGGGAGCTGTTTTTT.

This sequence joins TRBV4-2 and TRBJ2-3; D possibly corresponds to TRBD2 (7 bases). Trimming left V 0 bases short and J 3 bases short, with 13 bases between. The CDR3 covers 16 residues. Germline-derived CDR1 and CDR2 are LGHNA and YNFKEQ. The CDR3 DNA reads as TGTGCCAGCAGCCAAGAGACGGGGGGCGGTACAGATACGCAGTATTTT. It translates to CASSQETGGGTDTQYF.

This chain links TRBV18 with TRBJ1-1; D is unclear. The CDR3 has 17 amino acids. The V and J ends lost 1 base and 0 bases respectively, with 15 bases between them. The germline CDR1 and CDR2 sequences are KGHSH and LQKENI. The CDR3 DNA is TGTGCCAGCTCACCACGGCGACGGTCAGGCTTGAACACTGAAGCTTTCTTT. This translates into CASSPRRRSGLNTEAFF.

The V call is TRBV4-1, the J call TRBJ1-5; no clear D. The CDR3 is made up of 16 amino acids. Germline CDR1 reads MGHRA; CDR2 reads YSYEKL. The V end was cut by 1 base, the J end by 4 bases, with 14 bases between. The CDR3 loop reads CASSQGRARGNQPQHF. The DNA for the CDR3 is TGCGCCAGCAGCCAAGGCCGCGCTCGAGGAAATCAGCCCCAGCATTTT.

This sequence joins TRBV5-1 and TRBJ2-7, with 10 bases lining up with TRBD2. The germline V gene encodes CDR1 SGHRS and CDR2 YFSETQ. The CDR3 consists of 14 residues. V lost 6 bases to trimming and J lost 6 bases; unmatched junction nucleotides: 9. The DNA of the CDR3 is TGCGCCAGCAATCCTCTAGCGGGAGTGAGCGAGCAGTACTTC. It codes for CASNPLAGVSEQYF.

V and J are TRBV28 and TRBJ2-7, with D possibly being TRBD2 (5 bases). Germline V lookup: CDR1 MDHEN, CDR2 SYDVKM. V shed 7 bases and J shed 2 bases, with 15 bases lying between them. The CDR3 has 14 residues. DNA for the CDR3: TGTGCCAGCACCATTAATACGGAGGCCTACGAGCAGTACTTC. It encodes CASTINTEAYEQYF. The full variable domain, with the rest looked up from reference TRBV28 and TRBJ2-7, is DVKVTQSSRYLVKRTGEKVFLECVQDMDHENMFWYRQDPGLGLRLIYFSYDVKMKEKGDIPEGYSVSREKKERFSLILESASTNQTSMYLCASTINTEAYEQYFGPGTRLTVT.

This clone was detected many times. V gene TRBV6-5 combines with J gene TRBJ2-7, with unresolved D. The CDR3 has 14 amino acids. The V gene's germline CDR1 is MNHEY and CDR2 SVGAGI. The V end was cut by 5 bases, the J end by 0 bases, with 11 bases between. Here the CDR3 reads CASSPLSFSYEQYF. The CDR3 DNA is TGTGCCAGCAGTCCCCTGTCGTTCTCCTACGAGCAGTACTTC.

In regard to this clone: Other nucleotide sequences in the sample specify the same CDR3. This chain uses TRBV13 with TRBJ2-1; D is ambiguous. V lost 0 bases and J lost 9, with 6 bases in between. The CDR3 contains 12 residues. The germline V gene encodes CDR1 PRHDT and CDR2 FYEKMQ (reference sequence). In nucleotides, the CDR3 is TGTGCCAGCAGCTTAGGTCGGCGTGAGCAGTTCTTC. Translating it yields CASSLGRREQFF.

This CDR3 reads CASSYSPAGGEQFF. The DNA of the CDR3 is TGTGCCAGCAGTTACTCCCCCGCAGGGGGTGAGCAGTTCTTC. The rearrangement links TRBV6-2 or TRBV6-3 to TRBJ2-1, with 7 bases that match TRBD1. CDR3 length equals 14 residues. Germline trimming cut 0 bases from V and 9 bases from J; bases unmatched to any gene: 5. Looked up from germline, CDR1 is MNHEY and CDR2 is SVGEGT.

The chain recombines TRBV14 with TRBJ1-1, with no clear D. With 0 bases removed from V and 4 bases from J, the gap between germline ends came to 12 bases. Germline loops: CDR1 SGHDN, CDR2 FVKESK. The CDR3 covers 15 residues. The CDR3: CASSQDGMRGTEAFF. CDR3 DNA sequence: TGTGCCAGCAGCCAAGATGGAATGCGTGGCACTGAAGCTTTCTTT. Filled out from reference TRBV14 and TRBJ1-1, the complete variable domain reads EAGVTQFPSHSVIEKGQTVTLRCDPISGHDNLYWYRRVMGKEIKFLLHFVKESKQDESGMPNNRFLAERTGGTYSTLKVQPAELEDSGVYFCASSQDGMRGTEAFFGQGTRLTVV.

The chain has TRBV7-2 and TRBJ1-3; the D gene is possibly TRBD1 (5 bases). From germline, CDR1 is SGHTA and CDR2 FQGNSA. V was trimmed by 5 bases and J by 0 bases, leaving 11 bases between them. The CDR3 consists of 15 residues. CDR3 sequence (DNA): TGTGCCAGCAGCCCTAATGGGGGCTCTGGAAACACCATATATTTT. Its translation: CASSPNGGSGNTIYF.

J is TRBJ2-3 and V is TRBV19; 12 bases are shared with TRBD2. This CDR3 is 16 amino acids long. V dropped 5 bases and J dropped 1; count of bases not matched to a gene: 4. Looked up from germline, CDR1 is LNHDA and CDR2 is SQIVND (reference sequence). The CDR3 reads CASSLRLAGGTDTQYF. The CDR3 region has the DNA TGTGCCAGTAGTTTACGACTAGCGGGGGGCACAGATACGCAGTATTTT.

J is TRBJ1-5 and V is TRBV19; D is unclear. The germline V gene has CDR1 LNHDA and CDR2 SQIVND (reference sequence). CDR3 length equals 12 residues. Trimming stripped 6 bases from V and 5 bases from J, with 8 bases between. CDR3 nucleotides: TGTGCCAGTAGCTTAGAATATCAGCCCCAGCATTTT. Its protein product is CASSLEYQPQHF.

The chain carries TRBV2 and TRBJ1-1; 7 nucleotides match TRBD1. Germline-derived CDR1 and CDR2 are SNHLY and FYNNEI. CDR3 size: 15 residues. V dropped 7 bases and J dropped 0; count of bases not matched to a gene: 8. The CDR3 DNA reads TGTGCCAGCATCCCGGGACAGAGAATGAACACTGAAGCTTTCTTT. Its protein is CASIPGQRMNTEAFF.

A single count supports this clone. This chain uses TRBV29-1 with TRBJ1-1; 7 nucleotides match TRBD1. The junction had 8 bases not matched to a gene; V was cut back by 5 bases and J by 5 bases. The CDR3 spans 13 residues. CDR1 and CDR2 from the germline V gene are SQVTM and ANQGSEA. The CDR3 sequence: CSVTKGGWTEAFF. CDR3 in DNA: TGCAGCGTTACGAAAGGGGGCTGGACTGAAGCTTTCTTT.

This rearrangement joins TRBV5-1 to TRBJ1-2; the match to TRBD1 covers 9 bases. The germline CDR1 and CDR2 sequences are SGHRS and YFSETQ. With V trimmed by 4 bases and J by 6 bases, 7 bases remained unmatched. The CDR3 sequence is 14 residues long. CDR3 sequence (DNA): TGCGCCAGCAGCCGCCAACAGGGGGCGGATGGCTACACCTTC. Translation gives CASSRQQGADGYTF.

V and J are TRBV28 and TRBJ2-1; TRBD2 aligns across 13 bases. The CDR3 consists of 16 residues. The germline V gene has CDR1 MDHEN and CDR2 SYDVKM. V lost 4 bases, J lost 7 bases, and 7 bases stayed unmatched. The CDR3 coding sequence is TGTGCCAGCAGTTACCCGGGACTAGCGGGAAGTAATGAGCAGTTCTTC. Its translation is CASSYPGLAGSNEQFF.

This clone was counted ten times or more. The DNA for the CDR3 is TGTGCCATCAGTGAGTCTATGGACAGGGGTCACGAGCAGTACTTC. This codes for CAISESMDRGHEQYF. The chain carries TRBV10-3 and TRBJ2-7; the match to TRBD1 covers 9 bases. The CDR3 covers 15 residues. Per germline, CDR1 ENHRY and CDR2 SYGVKD. V lost 0 bases and J lost 5; bases outside the gene matches: 5.

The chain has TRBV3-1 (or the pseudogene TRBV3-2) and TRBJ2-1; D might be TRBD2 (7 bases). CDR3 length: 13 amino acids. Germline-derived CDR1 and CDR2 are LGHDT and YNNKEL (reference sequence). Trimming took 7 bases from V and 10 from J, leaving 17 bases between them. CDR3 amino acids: CASTHGGLGEQFF. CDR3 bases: TGTGCCAGCACCCACGGGGGGCTAGGGGAGCAGTTCTTC.

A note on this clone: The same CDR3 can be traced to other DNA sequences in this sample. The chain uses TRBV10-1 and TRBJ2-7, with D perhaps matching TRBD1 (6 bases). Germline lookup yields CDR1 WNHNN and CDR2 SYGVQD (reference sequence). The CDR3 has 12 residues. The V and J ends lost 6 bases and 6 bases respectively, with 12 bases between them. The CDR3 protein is CASRGAGGEQYF. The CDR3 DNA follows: TGCGCCAGCAGGGGGGCAGGCGGCGAGCAGTACTTC.

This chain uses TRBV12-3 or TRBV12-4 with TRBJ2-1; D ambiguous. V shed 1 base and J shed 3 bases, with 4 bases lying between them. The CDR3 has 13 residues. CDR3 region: CASSLGYYNEQFF. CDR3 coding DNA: TGTGCCAGCAGTTTAGGGTACTACAATGAGCAGTTCTTC.

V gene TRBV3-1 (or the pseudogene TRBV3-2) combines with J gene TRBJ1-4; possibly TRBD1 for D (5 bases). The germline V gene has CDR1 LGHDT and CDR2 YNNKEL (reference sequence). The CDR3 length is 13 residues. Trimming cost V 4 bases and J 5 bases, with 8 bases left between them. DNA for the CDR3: TGTGCCAGCAGCCGACAGCACAATGAAAAACTGTTTTTT. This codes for CASSRQHNEKLFF.

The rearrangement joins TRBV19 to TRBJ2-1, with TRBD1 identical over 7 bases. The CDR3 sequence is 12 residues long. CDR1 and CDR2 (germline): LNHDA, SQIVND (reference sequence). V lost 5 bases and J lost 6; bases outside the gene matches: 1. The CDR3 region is CASSSGGNEQFF. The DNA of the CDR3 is TGTGCCAGTAGTTCAGGGGGCAATGAGCAGTTCTTC.

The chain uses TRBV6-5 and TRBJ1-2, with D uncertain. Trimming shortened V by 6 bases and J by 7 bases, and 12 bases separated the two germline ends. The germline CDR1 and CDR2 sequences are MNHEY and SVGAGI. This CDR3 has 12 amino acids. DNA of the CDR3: TGTGCCAGCAGACTGGGTCTGGGTGGCTACACCTTC. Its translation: CASRLGLGGYTF.

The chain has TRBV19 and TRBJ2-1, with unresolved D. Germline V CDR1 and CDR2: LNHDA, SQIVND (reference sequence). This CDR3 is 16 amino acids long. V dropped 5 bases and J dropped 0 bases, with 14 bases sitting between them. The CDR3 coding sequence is TGTGCCAGTAGTGTCACCGAATATGGCTCCTACAATGAGCAGTTCTTC. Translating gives CASSVTEYGSYNEQFF.

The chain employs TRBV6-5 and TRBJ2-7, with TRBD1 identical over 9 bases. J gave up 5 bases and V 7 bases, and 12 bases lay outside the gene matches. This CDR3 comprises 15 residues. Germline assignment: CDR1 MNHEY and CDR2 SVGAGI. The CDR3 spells CASTRTGTGIHEQYF. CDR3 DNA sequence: TGTGCCAGCACCCGCACGGGGACAGGGATCCACGAGCAGTACTTC.

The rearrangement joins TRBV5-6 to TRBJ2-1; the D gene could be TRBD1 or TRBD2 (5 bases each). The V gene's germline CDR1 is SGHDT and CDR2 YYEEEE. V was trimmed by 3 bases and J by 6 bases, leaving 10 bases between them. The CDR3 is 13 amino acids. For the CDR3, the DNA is TGTGCCAGCAGCTGGGGGACCTCCAATGAGCAGTTCTTC. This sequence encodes CASSWGTSNEQFF.

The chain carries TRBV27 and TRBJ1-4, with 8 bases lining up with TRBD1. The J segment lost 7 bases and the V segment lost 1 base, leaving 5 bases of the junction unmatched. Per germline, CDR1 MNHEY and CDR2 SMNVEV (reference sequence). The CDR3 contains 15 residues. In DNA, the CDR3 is TGTGCCAGCAGTTTATTACGGACAGGGAGTGAAAAACTGTTTTTT. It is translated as CASSLLRTGSEKLFF. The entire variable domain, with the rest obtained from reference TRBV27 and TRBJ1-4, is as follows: EAQVTQNPRYLITVTGKKLTVTCSQNMNHEYMSWYRQDPGLGLRQIYYSMNVEVTDKGDVPEGYKVSRKEKRNFPLILESPSPNQTSLYFCASSLLRTGSEKLFFGSGTQLSVL.

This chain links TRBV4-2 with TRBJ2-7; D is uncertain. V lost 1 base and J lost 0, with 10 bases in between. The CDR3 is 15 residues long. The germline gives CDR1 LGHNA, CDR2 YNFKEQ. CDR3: CASSQAVQSSYEQYF. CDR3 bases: TGTGCCAGCAGCCAAGCTGTCCAGAGCTCCTACGAGCAGTACTTC.

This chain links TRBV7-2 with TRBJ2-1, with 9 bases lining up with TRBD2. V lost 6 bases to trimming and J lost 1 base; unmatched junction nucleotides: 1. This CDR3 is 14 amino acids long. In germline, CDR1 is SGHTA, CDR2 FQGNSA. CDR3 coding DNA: TGTGCCAGCAGACTAGCGGGTTCCTACAATGAGCAGTTCTTC. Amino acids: CASRLAGSYNEQFF. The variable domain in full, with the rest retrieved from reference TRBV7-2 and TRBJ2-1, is GAGVSQSPSNKVTEKGKDVELRCDPISGHTALYWYRQSLGQGLEFLIYFQGNSAPDKSGLPSDRFSAERTGGSVSTLTIQRTQQEDSAVYLCASRLAGSYNEQFFGPGTRLTVL.